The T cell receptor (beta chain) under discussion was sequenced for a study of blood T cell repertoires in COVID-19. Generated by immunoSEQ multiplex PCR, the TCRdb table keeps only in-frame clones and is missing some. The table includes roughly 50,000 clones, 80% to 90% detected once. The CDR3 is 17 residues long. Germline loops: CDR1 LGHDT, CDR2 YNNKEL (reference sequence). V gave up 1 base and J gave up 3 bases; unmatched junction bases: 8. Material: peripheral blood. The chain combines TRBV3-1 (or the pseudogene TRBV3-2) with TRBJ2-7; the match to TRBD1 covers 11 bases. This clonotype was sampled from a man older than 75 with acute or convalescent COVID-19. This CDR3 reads CASSQGYVDRGLYEQYF. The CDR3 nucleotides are TGTGCCAGCAGCCAAGGATACGTGGACAGGGGGCTCTACGAGCAGTACTTC.